Each of the 25 T cell receptor beta chains below was sequenced from the same sample in a study of tumor-infiltrating lymphocytes in primary liver carcinoma. The tissue used was unsorted bulk material of about 20-33 mg. RNA and DNA were co-extracted from it with the AllPrep DNA/RNA mini kit. Total RNA (around 500 ng) served as template for TCR beta cDNA synthesis primed by a constant-region primer. Modified slightly, ARM-PCR produced TCR beta libraries over three nested multiplex PCR rounds. The study ran its first two PCR rounds for 9 to 10 cycles each, using TRBV1-TRBV30 forward primers and a C-beta reverse primer. One entry per CDR3 protein results from TCRdb running MiXCR on the multiplex PCR reads. The table includes around 56,000 distinct CDR3 sequences, over 65% detected once. The sequenced material came from liver tumor tissue from sampling region 2. The subset is: tumor region T2, inferior pole. Receptors were obtained from a man aged 35 to 55 with primary liver carcinoma and hepatitis B virus infection.

As for this clonotype: At one boundary the junction diverges from the germline segment, which might be a read error. J is TRBJ1-1 and V is TRBV11-1; D gene unclear. The CDR3 totals 15 residues. Germline V gene lookup returns CDR1 SGHAT and CDR2 FQDESV (reference sequence). CDR3 coding DNA: TGTGGCAGCAGTACCGGACTCAGTATGATCACTGAAGCTTTCTTT. It encodes CGSSTGLSMITEAFF.

As for this clonotype: Since the CDR3 does not end with the conserved phenylalanine or tryptophan, this likely comes from a read error. J is TRBJ2-2 and V is TRBV12-3 or TRBV12-4; no firm D call. CDR3 length equals 12 residues. CDR3 DNA: TGTGCCAGCAGCCTCCGTCCTGGGGAACTGTTTTCT. Its translation is CASSLRPGELFS.

Comment on this clonotype: Compared with germline, one end of the junction differs, possibly owing to a read error. CDR3 sequence: CASSRDDGPGNTIYF. As DNA, the CDR3 is TGCGCCAGTAGCCGAGACGATGGGCCCGGAAACACCATATATTTT. This sequence joins TRBV4-3 and TRBJ1-3; D not resolved. Germline CDR1 reads LGHNA; CDR2 reads YSLEER. The CDR3 sequence is 15 residues long.

This rearrangement joins TRBV11-2 to TRBJ1-1; D is ambiguous. Germline assignment: CDR1 SGHAT and CDR2 FQNNGV. With 5 bases removed from V and 7 bases from J, the gap between germline ends came to 11 bases. The CDR3 consists of 12 residues. For the CDR3, the DNA is TGTGCCAGCAGCCTTTCTAAACATGAAGCTTTCTTT. Translation: CASSLSKHEAFF. The variable domain in full, with the rest retrieved from reference TRBV11-2 and TRBJ1-1, is EAGVAQSPRYKIIEKRQSVAFWCNPISGHATLYWYQQILGQGPKLLIQFQNNGVVDDSQLPKDRFSAERLKGVDSTLKIQPAKLEDSAVYLCASSLSKHEAFFGQGTRLTVV.

Note on this clonotype: One junction end disagrees with the germline gene, perhaps due to a read error. The V and J genes are TRBV24-1 and TRBJ2-1, with 7 bases fitting TRBD1. Germline assignment: CDR1 KGHDR and CDR2 SFDVKD. This CDR3 region has 14 residues. The CDR3: CATSDLTGKNEQFF. The CDR3 nucleotides read TGTGCCACCAGCGATTTGACAGGGAAGAATGAGCAGTTCTTC.

In the case of this clonotype: A clone one base away is much larger, so this may be a read error. V usage is TRBV5-1 and J usage is TRBJ2-7; TRBD2 might be the D (5 bases). Germline V lookup: CDR1 SGHRS, CDR2 YFSETQ. Trimming took off 1 base at V and 3 bases at J, with 14 bases between the two ends. This CDR3 region has 15 residues. For the CDR3, the DNA is TGCGCCAGCAGCTTGTTGGCGGGTAGTCTCTACGAGCAGTACTTC. Translating gives CASSLLAGSLYEQYF.

In regard to this clonotype: One end of the junction varies from germline; a read error may be responsible. This CDR3 reads CASSHLGVSDEQFF. DNA of the CDR3: TGTGCCAGTAGCCATCTAGGGGTATCTGATGAGCAGTTCTTC. The chain links TRBV14 to TRBJ2-1; tentatively, D is TRBD1 (5 bases). The CDR3 is 14 amino acids. Germline loops: CDR1 SGHDN, CDR2 FVKESK.

The chain uses TRBV12-3 or TRBV12-4 and TRBJ1-6; D unclear. This CDR3 has 13 residues. In DNA, the CDR3 is TGTGCTAGAAGTTTAGGATCGGGTTCACCCCTCCACTTT. Translating gives CARSLGSGSPLHF.

With respect to this clonotype: A read error may account for a junction end that differs from germline. J is TRBJ2-1 and V is TRBV6-2 or TRBV6-3; perhaps D is TRBD1 or TRBD2 (5 bases each). Per the germline V gene, CDR1 is MNHEY and CDR2 is SVGEGT. The CDR3 is made up of 15 amino acids. The CDR3 spells CASSRRLLGANEQFF. CDR3 bases: TGTGCCAGCAGTCGACGACTACTAGGGGCCAATGAGCAATTCTTC.

For this clonotype: The junction shows a germline mismatch at one end, possibly a read error. The chain carries TRBV4-3 and TRBJ2-5; 9 bases agree with TRBD2. From germline, CDR1 is LGHNA and CDR2 YSLEER. The CDR3 has 21 amino acids. DNA for the CDR3: TGCGCCAGCAGCCAAGAAATGGATATAGCGGGAGTCGTGGGGGGAGAAGAGACTCAGTACTTC. It yields the protein CASSQEMDIAGVVGGEETQYF.

Of note for this clonotype: A clone one base away is much larger, so this may be a read error. This chain uses TRBV5-1 with TRBJ2-3, with D perhaps TRBD1 (6 bases). Deletions cut 3 bases from V and 2 bases from J, with 10 bases between. Germline values: CDR1 SGHRS, CDR2 YFSETQ. This CDR3 has 14 amino acids. CDR3 sequence reads: CASSSGHNTDTQYF. CDR3 DNA: TGCGCCAGCAGCTCGGGACACAACACAGATACGCAGTATTTT.

As concerns this clonotype: One end of the junction is discordant with germline, which a read error may explain. The rearrangement links TRBV28 to TRBJ2-2; 12 bases map to TRBD2. CDR3 length equals 17 residues. Germline CDR1 and CDR2: MDHEN and SYDVKM. The DNA for the CDR3 is TGTGCCAGCAGTTCCGGACTAGCGGGATGTAACACCGGGGAGTTGTTTTTT. It encodes CASSSGLAGCNTGELFF.

The chain links TRBV11-2 to TRBJ2-5, with 8 bases lining up with TRBD2. V shed 7 bases, J shed 3 bases, and the junction held 13 bases outside the gene matches. Germline V gives CDR1 SGHAT, CDR2 FQNNGV. This CDR3 is built from 16 residues. The CDR3 bases are TGTGCCAGCATCCATACTCCTAGCGGGTTGAAAGAGACCCAGTACTTC. It is translated as CASIHTPSGLKETQYF.

As for this clonotype: Compared with germline, one end of the junction differs, possibly owing to a read error. This rearrangement joins TRBV13 to TRBJ2-1; D may match TRBD1 or TRBD2 (5 bases each). Germline V lookup: CDR1 PRHDT, CDR2 FYEKMQ (reference sequence). The CDR3 runs 16 residues. CDR3: CASSVQGPRTGNELFF. CDR3 nucleotide sequence: TGTGCCAGTAGTGTCCAGGGACCCCGAACGGGCAATGAGCTGTTCTTC.

Comment on this clonotype: A read error is possible here, since a much larger clone lies one base away. The genes are TRBV7-9 and TRBJ2-1; the D is unclear. The germline gives CDR1 SEHNR, CDR2 FQNEAQ (reference sequence). The CDR3 has 15 amino acids. The CDR3 is CASSFAVQEYNEQCF. DNA of the CDR3: TGTGCCAGCAGCTTTGCAGTTCAGGAGTACAATGAGCAGTGCTTC.

Remarks on this clonotype: An end of the junction differs from the germline gene, which may be a read error. This chain links TRBV6-1 with TRBJ2-2; 11 bases align to TRBD2. The CDR3 spans 14 residues. Germline CDR1 MNHNS, CDR2 SASEGT. The CDR3 reads CARGGLAVTGELFF. The CDR3 nucleotides are TGTGCCAGAGGGGGACTAGCGGTGACCGGGGAGTTGTTTTTT.

Worth noting for this clonotype: Sequence at one end of the junction differs from germline and may be a read error. The genes are TRBV28 and TRBJ2-7; D unclear. This CDR3 has 14 residues. The germline V gene encodes CDR1 MDHEN and CDR2 SYDVKM. The CDR3 loop is CAGSFLVGNYEQYF. CDR3 coding DNA: TGTGCCGGCAGTTTTCTAGTGGGCAACTACGAGCAGTACTTC.

The gene calls are TRBV28 and TRBJ2-4, with D unresolved. The CDR3 runs to 13 residues. V lost 4 bases, J lost 7 bases, and 11 bases lay in between. Germline V gives CDR1 MDHEN, CDR2 SYDVKM. In DNA, the CDR3 is TGTGCCAGCAGTTCGAGTCTGGGGAACATTCAGTACTTC. Protein: CASSSSLGNIQYF.

With respect to this clonotype: The germline gene is not matched at one end of the junction; a read error may be the cause. This CDR3 reads CACSPPRWLVNTEAFF. The CDR3 nucleotides read TGTGCCTGCAGCCCACCCAGGTGGTTGGTGAACACTGAAGCTTTCTTT. The chain recombines TRBV11-2 with TRBJ1-1; D call uncertain. This CDR3 spans 16 amino acids. Germline V gives CDR1 SGHAT, CDR2 FQNNGV. The entire variable domain, with the rest obtained from reference TRBV11-2 and TRBJ1-1, is as follows: EAGVAQSPRYKIIEKRQSVAFWCNPISGHATLYWYQQILGQGPKLLIQFQNNGVVDDSQLPKDRFSAERLKGVDSTLKIQPAKLEDSAVYLCACSPPRWLVNTEAFFGQGTRLTVV.

Points on this clonotype: The junction does not match germline at one end; this may be a read error. V is TRBV4-3 and J is TRBJ2-1; D ambiguous. The CDR3 totals 15 residues. CDR1 and CDR2 from the germline V gene are LGHNA and YSLEER. The CDR3 bases are TGCACCAGCAGCCAAGAACTCGGCCTGAAGAGTGAGCAGTTCTTC. As protein: CTSSQELGLKSEQFF.

This sequence joins TRBV29-1 and TRBJ2-3, with D unresolved. Trimming took off 5 bases at V and 11 bases at J, with 17 bases between the two ends. The length of the CDR3 is 12 residues. CDR1 and CDR2 (germline): SQVTM, ANQGSEA. CDR3 nucleotide sequence: TGCAGCGTTAACAGCCCGTCGCGAAGGCAGTATTTT. Translating it yields CSVNSPSRRQYF.

There are a few counts of this clonotype. This chain connects TRBV11-1 to TRBJ2-1; D remains unclear. The CDR3 extends over 12 amino acids. V was clipped by 2 bases and J by 9 bases, with 8 bases between them. Germline values: CDR1 SGHAT, CDR2 FQDESV (reference sequence). CDR3 amino acids: CASSLTPTEQFF. CDR3 in DNA: TGTGCCAGCAGCTTAACCCCAACTGAGCAGTTCTTC. Combining the CDR3 with reference TRBV11-1 and TRBJ2-1 gives the whole variable domain EAEVAQSPRYKITEKSQAVAFWCDPISGHATLYWYRQILGQGPELLVQFQDESVVDDSQLPKDRFSAERLKGVDSTLKIQPAELGDSAMYLCASSLTPTEQFFGPGTRLTVL.

Regarding this clonotype: This may be a read error, as it is one base from a much larger clone. This chain joins TRBV5-1 and TRBJ2-7, with 13 bases lining up with TRBD2. Germline V gives CDR1 SGHRS, CDR2 YFSETQ. Unmatched junction bases numbered 10, after V lost 4 bases and J lost 3 bases. The CDR3 length is 17 residues. The CDR3 spells CASSRGLAGPPIYEQYF. The CDR3 DNA is TGCGCCAGCAGCCGGGGACTAGCGGGACCTCCTATCTACGAGCAGTACTTC.

This clonotype was detected only a few times. The chain links TRBV11-2 to TRBJ2-1; D ambiguous. The assigned J gene may be wrong: the sequence end matches TRBJ2-7 better. Germline lookup yields CDR1 SGHAT and CDR2 FQNNGV. The CDR3 has 14 residues. The CDR3 spells CASTPVALYNGQYF. In nucleotides, the CDR3 is TGTGCCAGCACCCCAGTCGCCCTATACAATGGGCAGTACTTC.

Comments on this clonotype: A much larger clone lies one base from this, so it may be a read error. DNA of the CDR3: TGTGCCAGCAGTGAAGGAGGTAACCGAGAGACCCAGTACTTC. Encoded protein: CASSEGGNRETQYF. J is TRBJ2-5 and V is TRBV6-1; D gene ambiguous. V lost 1 base and J lost 4, with 10 bases in between. The CDR3 loop spans 14 amino acids. CDR1 and CDR2 (germline): MNHNS, SASEGT.